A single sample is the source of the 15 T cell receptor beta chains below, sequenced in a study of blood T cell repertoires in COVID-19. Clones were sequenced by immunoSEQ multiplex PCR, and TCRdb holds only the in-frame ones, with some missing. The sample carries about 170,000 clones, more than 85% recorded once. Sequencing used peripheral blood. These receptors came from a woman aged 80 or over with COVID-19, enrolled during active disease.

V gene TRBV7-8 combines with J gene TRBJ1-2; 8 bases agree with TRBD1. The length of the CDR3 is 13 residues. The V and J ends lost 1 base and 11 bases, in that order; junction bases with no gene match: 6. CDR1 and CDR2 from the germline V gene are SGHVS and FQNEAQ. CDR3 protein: CASSLVQGGRYTF. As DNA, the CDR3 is TGTGCCAGCAGCTTAGTACAGGGGGGGAGGTACACCTTC.

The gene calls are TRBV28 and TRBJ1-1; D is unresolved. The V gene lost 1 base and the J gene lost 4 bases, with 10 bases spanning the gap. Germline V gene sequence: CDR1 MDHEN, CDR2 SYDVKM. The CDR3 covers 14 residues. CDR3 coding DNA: TGTGCCAGCAGTTTATTAGTGGGAGCCACTGAAGCTTTCTTT. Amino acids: CASSLLVGATEAFF.

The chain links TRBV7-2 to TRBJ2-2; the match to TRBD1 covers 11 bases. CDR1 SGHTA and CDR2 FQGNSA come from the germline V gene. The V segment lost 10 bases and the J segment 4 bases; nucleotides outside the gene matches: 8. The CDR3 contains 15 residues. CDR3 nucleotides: TGTGCCACCAAAGGGGGACAGGGGGGCACCGGGGAGCTGTTTTTT. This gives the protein CATKGGQGGTGELFF.

Here the CDR3 DNA reads TGTGCCAGTAGTAGGCGGGGGCCGGGACTAGAGAACACCGGGGAGCTGTTTTTT. Translation gives CASSRRGPGLENTGELFF. This rearrangement joins TRBV19 to TRBJ2-2; 8 nucleotides agree with TRBD2. V shed 4 bases and J 1 base; nucleotides not matched to a gene: 11. CDR1 and CDR2 (germline): LNHDA, SQIVND (reference sequence). This CDR3 comprises 18 residues. The whole variable domain, filled in from reference TRBV19 and TRBJ2-2, reads DGGITQSPKYLFRKEGQNVTLSCEQNLNHDAMYWYRQDPGQGLRLIYYSQIVNDFQKGDIAEGYSVSREKKESFPLTVTSAQKNPTAFYLCASSRRGPGLENTGELFFGEGSRLTVL.

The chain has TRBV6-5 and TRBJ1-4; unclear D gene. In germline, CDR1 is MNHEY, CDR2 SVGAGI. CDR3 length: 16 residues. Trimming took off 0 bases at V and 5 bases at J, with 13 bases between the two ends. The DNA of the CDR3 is TGTGCCAGCAGTTACTCAGGAGACCTCCGGAATGAAAAACTGTTTTTT. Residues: CASSYSGDLRNEKLFF.

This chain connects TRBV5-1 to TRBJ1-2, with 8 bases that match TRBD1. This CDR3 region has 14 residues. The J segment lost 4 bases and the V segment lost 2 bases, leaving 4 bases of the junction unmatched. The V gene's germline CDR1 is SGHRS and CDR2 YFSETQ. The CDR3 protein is CASSLDRGPYGYTF. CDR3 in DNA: TGCGCCAGCAGCTTAGACAGGGGACCCTATGGCTACACCTTC.

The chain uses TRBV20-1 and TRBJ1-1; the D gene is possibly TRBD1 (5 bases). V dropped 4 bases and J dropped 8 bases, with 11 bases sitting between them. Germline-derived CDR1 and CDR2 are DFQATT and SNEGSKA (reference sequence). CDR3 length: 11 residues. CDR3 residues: CSANGDSEAFF. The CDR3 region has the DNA TGCAGTGCTAACGGCGACAGCGAAGCTTTCTTT.

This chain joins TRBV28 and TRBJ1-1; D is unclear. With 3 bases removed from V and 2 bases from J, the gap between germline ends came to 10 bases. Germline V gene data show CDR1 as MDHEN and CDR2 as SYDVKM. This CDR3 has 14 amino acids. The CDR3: CASSFWATNTEAFF. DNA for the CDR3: TGTGCCAGCAGTTTTTGGGCAACTAACACTGAAGCTTTCTTT.

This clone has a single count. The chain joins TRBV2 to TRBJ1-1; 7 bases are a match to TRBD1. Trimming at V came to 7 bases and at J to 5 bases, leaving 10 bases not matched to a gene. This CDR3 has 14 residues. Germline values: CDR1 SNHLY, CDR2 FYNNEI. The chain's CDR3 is CASTQEGAGTEAFF. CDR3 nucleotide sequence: TGTGCCAGCACCCAGGAGGGGGCGGGTACTGAAGCTTTCTTT.

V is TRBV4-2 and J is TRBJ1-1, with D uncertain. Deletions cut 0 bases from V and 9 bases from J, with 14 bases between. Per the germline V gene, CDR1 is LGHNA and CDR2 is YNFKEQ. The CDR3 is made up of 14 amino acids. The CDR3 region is CASSQDTYGIKAFF. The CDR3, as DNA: TGTGCCAGCAGCCAAGATACCTACGGGATTAAAGCTTTCTTT.

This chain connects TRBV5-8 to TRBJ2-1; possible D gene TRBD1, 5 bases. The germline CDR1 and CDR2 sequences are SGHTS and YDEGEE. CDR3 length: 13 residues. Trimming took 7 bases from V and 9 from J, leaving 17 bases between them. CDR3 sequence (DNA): TGTGCCAGCTCCAGAAGGGGTGGCACTGAGCAGTTCTTC. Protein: CASSRRGGTEQFF.

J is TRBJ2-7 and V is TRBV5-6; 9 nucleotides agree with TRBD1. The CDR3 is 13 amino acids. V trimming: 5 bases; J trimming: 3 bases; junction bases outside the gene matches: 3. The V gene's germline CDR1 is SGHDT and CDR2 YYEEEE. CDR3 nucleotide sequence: TGTGCCAGCAGGGCGGACAGGGGCTACGAGCAGTACTTC. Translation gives CASRADRGYEQYF.

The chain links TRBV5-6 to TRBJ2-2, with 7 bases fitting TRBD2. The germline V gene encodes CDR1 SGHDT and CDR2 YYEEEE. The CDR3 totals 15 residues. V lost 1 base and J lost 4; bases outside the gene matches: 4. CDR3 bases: TGTGCCAGCAGCTTGCGGGGGGTTCGCACCGGGGAGCTGTTTTTT. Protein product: CASSLRGVRTGELFF.

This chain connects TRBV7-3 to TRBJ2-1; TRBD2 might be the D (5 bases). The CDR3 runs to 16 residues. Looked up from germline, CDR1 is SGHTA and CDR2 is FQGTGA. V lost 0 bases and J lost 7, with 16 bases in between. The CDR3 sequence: CASSLTNDPGSNEQFF. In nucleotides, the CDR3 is TGTGCCAGCAGCTTAACCAACGACCCGGGGTCTAATGAGCAGTTCTTC.

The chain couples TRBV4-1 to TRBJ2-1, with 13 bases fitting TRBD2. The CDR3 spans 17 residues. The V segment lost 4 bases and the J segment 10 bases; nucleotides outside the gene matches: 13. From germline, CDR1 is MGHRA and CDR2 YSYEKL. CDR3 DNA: TGCGCCAGCAGCCTGAAAATTGGACTAGCGGGAGTTGGGGAGCAGTTCTTC. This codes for CASSLKIGLAGVGEQFF.